Listed below are T cell receptor beta chains from one sample, sequenced in a study. From the 5' RACE reads, TCRdb called clonotypes with MiXCR, one entry per CDR3 protein. This table has around 10,000 distinct CDR3 sequences, 11% to 15% appearing once. Specimen: Tregs sorted from blood. The receptors here all came from a female donor with breast cancer. Each CDR3 is given with its conserved first and last residue. Fields, in order: CDR3 protein, CDR3 DNA, J gene, CDR3 length, D gene, V gene, clone size. D genes are given only for firm matches. Where a row states a size, it is once, few, many or the class of an expanded clone; other rows omit it.

CDR3 protein: CASSFILLAGGSLGEQYF
CDR3 DNA: TGTGCCAGCAGTTTCATCCTACTAGCGGGGGGTTCTCTAGGGGAGCAGTACTTC
J gene: TRBJ2-7
CDR3 length: 18
D gene: TRBD2
V gene: TRBV12-3/TRBV12-4
clone size: medium-sized

CDR3 protein: CASSVVPGPPYEQYF
CDR3 DNA: TGTGCCAGCAGCGTGGTACCGGGACCCCCCTACGAGCAGTACTTC
J gene: TRBJ2-7
CDR3 length: 15
D gene: NA
V gene: TRBV9
clone size: medium-sized

CDR3 protein: CASSRPGGSSYNSPLHF
CDR3 DNA: TGTGCCAGCAGCCGACCTGGAGGGAGCTCCTATAATTCACCCCTCCACTTT
J gene: TRBJ1-6
CDR3 length: 17
D gene: NA
V gene: TRBV11-2
clone size: medium-sized

CDR3 protein: CASSLGGRVTGELSF
CDR3 DNA: TGTGCCAGCAGTCTTGGCGGGAGGGTCACCGGGGAGCTGTCTTTT
J gene: TRBJ2-2
CDR3 length: 15
D gene: TRBD2
V gene: TRBV3-1
clone size: NA

CDR3 protein: CASSPPLDTQYF
CDR3 DNA: TGTGCCAGCAGCCCCCCTTTAGATACGCAGTATTTT
J gene: TRBJ2-3
CDR3 length: 12
D gene: NA
V gene: TRBV7-6
clone size: once

CDR3 protein: CATRGQGMNTEAFF
CDR3 DNA: TGTGCCACCAGGGGACAGGGCATGAACACTGAAGCTTTCTTT
J gene: TRBJ1-1
CDR3 length: 14
D gene: TRBD1
V gene: TRBV24-1
clone size: medium-sized

CDR3 protein: CASLRLAGGPGTDTQYF
CDR3 DNA: TGTGCCAGCCTACGACTAGCGGGAGGGCCGGGCACAGATACGCAGTATTTT
J gene: TRBJ2-3
CDR3 length: 17
D gene: TRBD2
V gene: TRBV12-3/TRBV12-4
clone size: medium-sized

CDR3 protein: CSAVPRGGEQYF
CDR3 DNA: TGCAGTGCCGTTCCAAGGGGGGGGGAGCAGTACTTC
J gene: TRBJ2-7
CDR3 length: 12
D gene: NA
V gene: TRBV20-1
clone size: medium-sized

CDR3 protein: CASRGLADTQYF
CDR3 DNA: TGTGCCAGCAGGGGCCTGGCAGATACGCAGTATTTT
J gene: TRBJ2-3
CDR3 length: 12
D gene: NA
V gene: TRBV12-3/TRBV12-4
clone size: medium-sized

CDR3 protein: CASSLTTRLETQYF
CDR3 DNA: TGCGCCAGCAGCCTCACCACTAGGCTAGAGACCCAGTACTTC
J gene: TRBJ2-5
CDR3 length: 14
D gene: NA
V gene: TRBV5-1
clone size: medium-sized

CDR3 protein: CASSPQVSQAYEQYF
CDR3 DNA: TGTGCCAGCAGCCCCCAGGTATCGCAGGCCTACGAGCAGTACTTC
J gene: TRBJ2-7
CDR3 length: 15
D gene: NA
V gene: TRBV7-8
clone size: many

CDR3 protein: CASSPLPGGYEQYF
CDR3 DNA: TGTGCTAGCAGCCCCCTACCGGGTGGGTACGAGCAGTACTTC
J gene: TRBJ2-7
CDR3 length: 14
D gene: NA
V gene: TRBV7-7
clone size: medium-sized

CDR3 protein: CSARDPRAYNEQFF
CDR3 DNA: TGCAGTGCCCGGGACCCTAGGGCCTACAATGAGCAGTTCTTC
J gene: TRBJ2-1
CDR3 length: 14
D gene: NA
V gene: TRBV20-1
clone size: many

CDR3 protein: CATSREPGRIYNEQFF
CDR3 DNA: TGTGCCACCAGCAGAGAGCCTGGCCGCATTTACAATGAGCAGTTCTTC
J gene: TRBJ2-1
CDR3 length: 16
D gene: NA
V gene: TRBV15
clone size: many

CDR3 protein: CASSAFGPTSSYNSPLHF
CDR3 DNA: TGCGCCAGCAGCGCCTTCGGACCTACGAGCTCCTATAATTCACCCCTCCACTTT
J gene: TRBJ1-6
CDR3 length: 18
D gene: NA
V gene: TRBV5-1
clone size: medium-sized

CDR3 protein: CASSTTGIAGEAFF
CDR3 DNA: TGTGCCAGCAGTACCACAGGGATAGCCGGTGAAGCTTTCTTT
J gene: TRBJ1-1
CDR3 length: 14
D gene: NA
V gene: TRBV28
clone size: medium-sized

CDR3 protein: CASSEGRLIYSNQPQHF
CDR3 DNA: TGTGCCAGCAGTGAAGGCCGATTGATTTATAGCAATCAGCCCCAGCATTTT
J gene: TRBJ1-5
CDR3 length: 17
D gene: NA
V gene: TRBV2
clone size: medium-sized

CDR3 protein: CASSHSSLRESTYEQYF
CDR3 DNA: TGTGCCAGCAGTCACTCTTCATTGCGGGAGTCGACCTACGAGCAGTACTTC
J gene: TRBJ2-7
CDR3 length: 17
D gene: TRBD2
V gene: TRBV27
clone size: few

CDR3 protein: CSARGFERGSTDTQYF
CDR3 DNA: TGCAGCGCCCGAGGCTTTGAGCGGGGTAGCACAGATACGCAGTATTTT
J gene: TRBJ2-3
CDR3 length: 16
D gene: TRBD2
V gene: TRBV29-1
clone size: medium-sized

CDR3 protein: CASSLQGADTEAFF
CDR3 DNA: TGTGCCAGCTCACTACAGGGGGCGGACACTGAAGCTTTCTTT
J gene: TRBJ1-1
CDR3 length: 14
D gene: TRBD1
V gene: TRBV18
clone size: NA

CDR3 protein: CDARPGGREPQYF
CDR3 DNA: TGTGACGCAAGGCCGGGAGGACGAGAGCCCCAGTACTTC
J gene: TRBJ2-5
CDR3 length: 13
D gene: TRBD2
V gene: TRBV11-1
clone size: NA

CDR3 protein: CASSPKAGEGMAKNIQYF
CDR3 DNA: TGTGCCAGCAGCCCAAAAGCGGGAGAGGGTATGGCCAAAAACATTCAGTACTTC
J gene: TRBJ2-4
CDR3 length: 18
D gene: TRBD2
V gene: TRBV9
clone size: many

CDR3 protein: CATRRVGIGYEQYF
CDR3 DNA: TGTGCCACCAGGCGTGTCGGTATAGGGTACGAGCAGTACTTC
J gene: TRBJ2-7
CDR3 length: 14
D gene: NA
V gene: TRBV10-3
clone size: medium-sized

CDR3 protein: CSVEQGGYEQYF
CDR3 DNA: TGCAGCGTTGAGCAGGGTGGCTACGAGCAGTACTTC
J gene: TRBJ2-7
CDR3 length: 12
D gene: NA
V gene: TRBV29-1
clone size: medium-sized

CDR3 protein: CASSPRQVGFLNEQFF
CDR3 DNA: TGTGCCAGCAGTCCGAGACAGGTTGGGTTTTTAAATGAGCAGTTCTTC
J gene: TRBJ2-1
CDR3 length: 16
D gene: NA
V gene: TRBV12-3/TRBV12-4
clone size: many

CDR3 protein: CASSLEDRGIDEQFF
CDR3 DNA: TGTGCCAGCAGCTTAGAGGACAGGGGTATAGATGAGCAGTTCTTC
J gene: TRBJ2-1
CDR3 length: 15
D gene: TRBD1
V gene: TRBV7-2
clone size: many

CDR3 protein: CASSQDPSDLTDTQYF
CDR3 DNA: TGCGCCAGCAGCCAAGATCCGAGCGATCTCACAGATACGCAGTATTTT
J gene: TRBJ2-3
CDR3 length: 16
D gene: NA
V gene: TRBV4-1
clone size: many

CDR3 protein: CASSYGQETYEQYF
CDR3 DNA: TGTGCCAGCAGTTACGGGCAGGAGACCTACGAGCAGTACTTC
J gene: TRBJ2-7
CDR3 length: 14
D gene: NA
V gene: TRBV6-5
clone size: few

CDR3 protein: CASSLFADTQYF
CDR3 DNA: TGTGCCAGCAGCTTATTCGCAGATACGCAGTATTTT
J gene: TRBJ2-3
CDR3 length: 12
D gene: NA
V gene: TRBV7-9
clone size: few

CDR3 protein: CASREQGGRIYEQYF
CDR3 DNA: TGTGCCAGCAGGGAACAGGGAGGTCGGATTTACGAGCAGTACTTC
J gene: TRBJ2-7
CDR3 length: 15
D gene: NA
V gene: TRBV2
clone size: few

CDR3 protein: CASSLSDLASYEQYF
CDR3 DNA: TGTGCCAGCAGCTTATCTGACCTAGCCAGCTACGAGCAGTACTTC
J gene: TRBJ2-7
CDR3 length: 15
D gene: NA
V gene: TRBV7-8
clone size: NA

CDR3 protein: CASAQGGNPGNTIYF
CDR3 DNA: TGTGCCAGCGCCCAAGGAGGAAACCCGGGAAACACCATATATTTT
J gene: TRBJ1-3
CDR3 length: 15
D gene: NA
V gene: TRBV12-3/TRBV12-4
clone size: many

CDR3 protein: CASSPRGGTGVNEQFF
CDR3 DNA: TGTGCCAGCAGCCCTAGGGGTGGGACAGGGGTAAATGAGCAGTTCTTC
J gene: TRBJ2-1
CDR3 length: 16
D gene: TRBD1
V gene: TRBV7-2
clone size: few

CDR3 protein: CASSHEGDTQYF
CDR3 DNA: TGTGCCAGCAGTCATGAGGGAGATACGCAGTATTTT
J gene: TRBJ2-3
CDR3 length: 12
D gene: NA
V gene: TRBV7-2
clone size: NA

CDR3 protein: CASRVSGSLRGTQYF
CDR3 DNA: TGTGCCAGCAGGGTTAGCGGGAGCCTTCGTGGGACCCAGTACTTC
J gene: TRBJ2-5
CDR3 length: 15
D gene: TRBD2
V gene: TRBV2
clone size: many